This T cell receptor (beta chain) is from a study of response to subunit inactivated influenza vaccine. General observations from the study: Every seasonal influenza vaccination brings in few new T cells, the authors suggested.

V dropped 0 bases and J dropped 4 bases, with 15 bases sitting between them. CDR1 SGHAT and CDR2 FQNNGV come from the germline V gene. The CDR3 runs 16 residues. TCRdb re-called the RT-PCR reads with MiXCR, one entry per CDR3 protein. Of 600,000 to 850,000 distinct CDR3 sequences in the sample, 14% were seen once. Concerning this clonotype itself: Its antigen is not known.

This receptor was taken from a man aged 50 to 59 who received an inactivated influenza vaccine. This chain links TRBV11-2 with TRBJ2-5, with D maybe TRBD1 (6 bases). Sample: PBMCs from blood, taken roughly 2 weeks before vaccination. As DNA, the CDR3 is TGTGCCAGCAGCTTAGATGGAGGTGGGGGCTTAGAGACCCAGTACTTC. Residues: CASSLDGGGGLETQYF.